This T cell receptor beta chain was recovered during a study of blood T cell repertoires in COVID-19. Background on the study: Material from acute and convalescent COVID-19 was sourced from the United States, Italy and Spain.

As handled by the study authors: Counts of nucleated cells, estimated from reference gene primer amplification, were obtained. Sequencing was performed with immunoSEQ multiplex PCR; in TCRdb, only in-frame clones are kept and a portion is missing. V and J calls and clone size come straight from that table; D and trimming were deduced from the DNA. Here the sample spans about 190,000 clones, around 86% being singletons. Per the germline V gene, CDR1 is SGHVS and CDR2 is FQNEAQ. There are 16 residues in the CDR3. V lost 2 bases, J lost 4 bases, and 6 bases stayed unmatched. The source is a man aged 40-49 years with acute or convalescent COVID-19. Sequenced material: peripheral blood. The V gene is TRBV7-8, the J gene TRBJ2-2; 8 positions agree with TRBD2. The CDR3 region is CASSLIGGAVTGELFF. In nucleotides, the CDR3 is TGTGCCAGCAGCTTAATCGGGGGGGCCGTCACCGGGGAGCTGTTTTTT.